These 6 T cell receptor beta chains came from one sample sequenced in a study of shared clonotypes between healthy human individuals (dated by TCRdb to the early 2020s). Library method: the immunoSEQ multiplex PCR assay. TCRdb provides this immuneACCESS table in a form limited to in-frame rearrangements. Some clones are lacking; in checked studies, under half of them reflect an unresolved V gene, and why the rest are absent is not known. For this sample there are 2,100,000 or so clones; nearly 97% appear just once. Around 0.13% of the sample is held by the ten biggest clonotypes. Sequencing was carried out using naive CD4+ T cells sorted from blood. Sample cell subset or site, as interpreted from the label and publication: CD45RA+ positively selected. Receptors were obtained from a man in his late teens or twenties in good health.

The chain combines TRBV4-3 with TRBJ1-2; D gene ambiguous. CDR1 is LGHNA, CDR2 YSLEER, per germline. The V end lost 0 bases, the J end lost 5 bases, and 7 bases lay between the germline ends. The CDR3 covers 13 residues. The CDR3 DNA reads as TGCGCCAGCAGCCAAGATCTGGGGTATGGCTACACCTTC. Its protein is CASSQDLGYGYTF.

V and J are TRBV15 and TRBJ1-1; D possibly corresponds to TRBD1 (5 bases). CDR3 size: 11 residues. Trimming took 5 bases from V and 7 from J, leaving 8 bases between them. Germline V gene sequence: CDR1 LNHNV, CDR2 YYDKDF (reference sequence). CDR3 bases: TGTGCCACCAGCGCCAGGGTTGAAGCTTTCTTT. Translation: CATSARVEAFF. Looking up the rest from reference TRBV15 and TRBJ1-1 gives the full variable domain: DAMVIQNPRYQVTQFGKPVTLSCSQTLNHNVMYWYQQKSSQAPKLLFHYYDKDFNNEADTPDNFQSRRPNTSFCFLDIRSPGLGDTAMYLCATSARVEAFFGQGTRLTVV.

V is TRBV5-1 and J is TRBJ2-7; D ambiguous. The germline CDR1 and CDR2 sequences are SGHRS and YFSETQ. This CDR3 spans 11 amino acids. V was shortened by 6 bases and J by 4 bases, with 8 bases between the two germline ends. In nucleotides, the CDR3 is TGCGCCAGCATGGGCCTTTACGAGCAGTACTTC. This codes for CASMGLYEQYF.

This chain links TRBV5-6 with TRBJ2-7, with TRBD1 matching 8 bases. The CDR3 runs 16 residues. V was pared by 0 bases and J by 0 bases, with 5 bases of the junction left unmatched. Germline V gene data show CDR1 as SGHDT and CDR2 as YYEEEE. The CDR3 here is CASSLGYGTGSYEQYF. CDR3 bases: TGTGCCAGCAGCTTGGGGTATGGGACAGGCTCCTACGAGCAGTACTTC.

This sequence joins TRBV12-5 and TRBJ2-7; perhaps D is TRBD1 or TRBD2 (6 bases each). The length of the CDR3 is 14 residues. V shed 7 bases and J shed 3 bases, with 16 bases lying between them. CDR1 LGHNT and CDR2 FRNRAP come from the germline V gene. CDR3 coding DNA: TGTGCTAGTGCCCTACAGGGACTCCACTACGAGCAGTACTTC. It encodes CASALQGLHYEQYF.

A note on this clone: The sample has other DNA sequences that encode this CDR3 too. The chain recombines TRBV6-5 with TRBJ1-5, with D maybe TRBD1 (6 bases). V dropped 6 bases and J dropped 4 bases, with 10 bases sitting between them. CDR3 length equals 13 residues. The germline V gene has CDR1 MNHEY and CDR2 SVGAGI. CDR3: CASSQTGNQPQHF. CDR3 nucleotide sequence: TGTGCCAGCAGCCAAACAGGGAATCAGCCCCAGCATTTT.